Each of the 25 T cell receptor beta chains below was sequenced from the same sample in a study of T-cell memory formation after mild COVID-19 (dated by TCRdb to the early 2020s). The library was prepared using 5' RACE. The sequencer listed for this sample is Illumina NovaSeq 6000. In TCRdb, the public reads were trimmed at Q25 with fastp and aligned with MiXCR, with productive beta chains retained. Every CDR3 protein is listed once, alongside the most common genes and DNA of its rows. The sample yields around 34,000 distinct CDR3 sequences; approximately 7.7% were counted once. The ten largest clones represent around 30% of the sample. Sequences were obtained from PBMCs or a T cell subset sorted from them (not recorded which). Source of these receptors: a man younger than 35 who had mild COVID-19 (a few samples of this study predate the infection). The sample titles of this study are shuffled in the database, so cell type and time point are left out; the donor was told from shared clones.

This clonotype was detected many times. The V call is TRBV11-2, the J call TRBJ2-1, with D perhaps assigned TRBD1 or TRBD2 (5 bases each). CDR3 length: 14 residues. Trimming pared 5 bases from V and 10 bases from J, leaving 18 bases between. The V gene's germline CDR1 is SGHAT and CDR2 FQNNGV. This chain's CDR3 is CASSEGLQGNEQFF. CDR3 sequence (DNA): TGTGCCAGCAGCGAGGGCCTCCAGGGCAACGAGCAGTTCTTC.

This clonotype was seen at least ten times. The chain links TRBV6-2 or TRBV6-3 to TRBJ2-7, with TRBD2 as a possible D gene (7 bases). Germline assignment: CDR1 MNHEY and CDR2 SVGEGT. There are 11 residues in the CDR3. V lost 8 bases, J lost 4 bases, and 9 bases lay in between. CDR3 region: CASEGGYEQYF. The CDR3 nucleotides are TGTGCCAGCGAGGGGGGGTACGAGCAGTACTTC.

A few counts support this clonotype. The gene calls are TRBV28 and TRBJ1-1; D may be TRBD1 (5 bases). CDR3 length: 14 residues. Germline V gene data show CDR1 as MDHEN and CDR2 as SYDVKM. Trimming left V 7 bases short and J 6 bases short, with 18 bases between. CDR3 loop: CASTSGGATSEAFF. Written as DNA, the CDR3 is TGTGCCAGCACCTCCGGAGGGGCGACCTCTGAAGCTTTCTTT.

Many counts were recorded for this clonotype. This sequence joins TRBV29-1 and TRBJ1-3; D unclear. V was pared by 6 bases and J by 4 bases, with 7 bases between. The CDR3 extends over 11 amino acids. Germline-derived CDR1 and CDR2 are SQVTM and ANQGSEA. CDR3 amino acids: CSVNQGNTIYF. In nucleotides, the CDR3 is TGCAGCGTAAACCAGGGAAACACCATATATTTT.

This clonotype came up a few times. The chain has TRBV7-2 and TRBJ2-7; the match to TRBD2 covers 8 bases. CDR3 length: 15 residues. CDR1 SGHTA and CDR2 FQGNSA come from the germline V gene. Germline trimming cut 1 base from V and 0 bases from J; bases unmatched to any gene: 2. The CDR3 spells CASSLDGTSSYEQYF. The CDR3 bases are TGTGCCAGCAGCTTAGACGGGACTAGCTCCTACGAGCAGTACTTC.

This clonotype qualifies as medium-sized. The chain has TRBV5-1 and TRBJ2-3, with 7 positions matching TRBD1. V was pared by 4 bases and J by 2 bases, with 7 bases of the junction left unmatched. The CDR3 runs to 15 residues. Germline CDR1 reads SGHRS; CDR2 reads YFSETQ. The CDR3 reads CASSLRTGVTDTQYF. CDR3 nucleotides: TGCGCCAGCAGCCTAAGGACAGGAGTCACAGATACGCAGTATTTT.

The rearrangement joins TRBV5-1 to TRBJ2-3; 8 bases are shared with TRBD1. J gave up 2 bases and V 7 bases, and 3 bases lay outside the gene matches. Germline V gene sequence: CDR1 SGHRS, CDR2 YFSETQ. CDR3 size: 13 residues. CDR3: CASRQGYTDTQYF. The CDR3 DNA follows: TGCGCCAGCCGACAGGGGTACACAGATACGCAGTATTTT.

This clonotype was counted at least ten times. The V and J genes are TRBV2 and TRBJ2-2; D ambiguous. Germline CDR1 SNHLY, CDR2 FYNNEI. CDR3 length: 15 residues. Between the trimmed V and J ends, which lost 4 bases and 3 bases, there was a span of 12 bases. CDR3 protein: CASSGVQPDTGELFF. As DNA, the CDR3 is TGTGCCAGCAGTGGGGTACAACCGGACACCGGGGAGCTGTTTTTT.

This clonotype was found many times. As DNA, the CDR3 is TGTGCCAGCAGCTGGAGACTAGCGGGAAGCACAGATACGCAGTATTTT. Translated: CASSWRLAGSTDTQYF. The V call is TRBV5-6, the J call TRBJ2-3; the match to TRBD2 covers 11 bases. Losses at the gene ends were 3 bases for V and 0 bases for J; bases not matched to a gene: 3. The CDR3 totals 16 residues. Germline CDR1 and CDR2: SGHDT and YYEEEE.

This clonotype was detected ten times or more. CDR3 in amino acids: CASSSSGVYNEQFF. The CDR3 nucleotides read TGTGCCAGCAGCTCTAGCGGGGTCTACAATGAGCAGTTCTTC. This chain links TRBV12-3 or TRBV12-4 with TRBJ2-1; the match to TRBD2 covers 9 bases. The CDR3 has 14 amino acids. V gave up 6 bases and J gave up 3 bases; unmatched junction bases: 3.

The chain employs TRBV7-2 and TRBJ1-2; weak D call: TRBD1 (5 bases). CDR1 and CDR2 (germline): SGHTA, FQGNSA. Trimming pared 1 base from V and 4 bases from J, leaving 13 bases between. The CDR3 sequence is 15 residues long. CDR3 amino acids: CASSLVSQGTYGYTF. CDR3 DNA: TGTGCCAGCAGCTTAGTGTCTCAGGGAACCTATGGCTACACCTTC.

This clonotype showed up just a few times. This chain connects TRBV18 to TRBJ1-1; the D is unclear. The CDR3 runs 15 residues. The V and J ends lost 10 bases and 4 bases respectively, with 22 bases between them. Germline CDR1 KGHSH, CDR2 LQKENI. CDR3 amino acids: CATRPPAVGGTEAFF. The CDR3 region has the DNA TGTGCCACCAGACCGCCGGCGGTCGGTGGCACTGAAGCTTTCTTT. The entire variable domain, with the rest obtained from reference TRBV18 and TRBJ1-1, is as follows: NAGVMQNPRHLVRRRGQEARLRCSPMKGHSHVYWYRQLPEEGLKFMVYLQKENIIDESGMPKERFSAEFPKEGPSILRIQQVVRGDSAAYFCATRPPAVGGTEAFFGQGTRLTVV.

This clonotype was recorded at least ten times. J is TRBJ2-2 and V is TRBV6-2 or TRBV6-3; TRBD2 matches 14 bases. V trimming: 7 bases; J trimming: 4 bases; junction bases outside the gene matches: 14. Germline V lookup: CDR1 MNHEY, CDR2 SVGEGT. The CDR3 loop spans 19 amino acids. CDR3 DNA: TGTGCCAGCACTCGCCAACCGGGACTAGCGGGGGAACCCACCGGGGAGCTGTTTTTT. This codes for CASTRQPGLAGEPTGELFF.

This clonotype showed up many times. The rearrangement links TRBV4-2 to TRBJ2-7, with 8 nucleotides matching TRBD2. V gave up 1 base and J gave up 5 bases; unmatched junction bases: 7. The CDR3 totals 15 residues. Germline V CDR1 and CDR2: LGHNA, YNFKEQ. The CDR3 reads CASSQAGTRSHEQYF. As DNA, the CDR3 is TGTGCCAGCAGCCAAGCGGGGACTAGGTCCCACGAGCAGTACTTC.

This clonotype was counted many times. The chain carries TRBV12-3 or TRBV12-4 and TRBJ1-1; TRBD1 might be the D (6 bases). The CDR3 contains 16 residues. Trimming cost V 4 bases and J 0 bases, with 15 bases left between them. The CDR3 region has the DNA TGTGCCAGCAGTTATAACGGGGGGCTAATGAACACTGAAGCTTTCTTT. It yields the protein CASSYNGGLMNTEAFF.

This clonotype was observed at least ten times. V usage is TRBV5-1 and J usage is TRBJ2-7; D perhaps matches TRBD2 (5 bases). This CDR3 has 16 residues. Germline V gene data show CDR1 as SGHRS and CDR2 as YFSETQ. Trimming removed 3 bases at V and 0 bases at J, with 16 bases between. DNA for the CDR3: TGCGCCAGCAGCTCGGGAAGCTTAGGCCCCTCCTACGAGCAGTACTTC. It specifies CASSSGSLGPSYEQYF. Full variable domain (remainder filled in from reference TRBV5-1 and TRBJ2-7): KAGVTQTPRYLIKTRGQQVTLSCSPISGHRSVSWYQQTPGQGLQFLFEYFSETQRNKGNFPGRFSGRQFSNSRSEMNVSTLELGDSALYLCASSSGSLGPSYEQYFGPGTRLTVT.

In DNA form, the CDR3 reads TGTGCCAGCAGCCCAAACCCTAGCGGGGGGTCCTACAATGAGCAGTTCTTC. It is translated as CASSPNPSGGSYNEQFF. V is TRBV11-2 and J is TRBJ2-1, with 11 nucleotides matching TRBD2. This CDR3 spans 17 amino acids. The V gene end was trimmed by 5 bases and the J gene end by 1 base; junction bases not matched to a gene: 7. CDR1 is SGHAT, CDR2 FQNNGV, per germline.

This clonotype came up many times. The CDR3 coding sequence is TGTGCCAGCAGTTTGGGACAGGCCACAGATACGCAGTATTTT. Translated: CASSLGQATDTQYF. The chain combines TRBV6-2 or TRBV6-3 with TRBJ2-3, with TRBD1 identical over 8 bases. The CDR3 is 14 residues long. V was clipped by 4 bases and J by 2 bases; unmatched bases: 2. Germline V CDR1 and CDR2: MNHEY, SVGEGT.

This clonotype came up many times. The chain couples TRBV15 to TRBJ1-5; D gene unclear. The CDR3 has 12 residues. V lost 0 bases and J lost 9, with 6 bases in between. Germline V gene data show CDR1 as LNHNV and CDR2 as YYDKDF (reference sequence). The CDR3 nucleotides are TGTGCCACCAGCAGAGATCTTCCGCCCCAGCATTTT. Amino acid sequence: CATSRDLPPQHF. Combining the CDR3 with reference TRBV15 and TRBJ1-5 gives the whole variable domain DAMVIQNPRYQVTQFGKPVTLSCSQTLNHNVMYWYQQKSSQAPKLLFHYYDKDFNNEADTPDNFQSRRPNTSFCFLDIRSPGLGDTAMYLCATSRDLPPQHFGDGTRLSIL.

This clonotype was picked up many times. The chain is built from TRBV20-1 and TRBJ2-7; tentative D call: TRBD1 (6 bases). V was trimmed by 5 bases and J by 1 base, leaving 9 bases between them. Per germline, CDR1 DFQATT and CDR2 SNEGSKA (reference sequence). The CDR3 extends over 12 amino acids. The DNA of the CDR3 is TGCAGTGCTGCACAGGGTTCCTACGAGCAGTACTTC. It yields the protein CSAAQGSYEQYF.

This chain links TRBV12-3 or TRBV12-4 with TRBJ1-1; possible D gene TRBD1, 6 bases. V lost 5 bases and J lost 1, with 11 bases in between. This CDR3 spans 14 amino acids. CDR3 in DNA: TGTGCCAGCAGTGTGGGACACTGGAACACTGAAGCTTTCTTT. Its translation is CASSVGHWNTEAFF.

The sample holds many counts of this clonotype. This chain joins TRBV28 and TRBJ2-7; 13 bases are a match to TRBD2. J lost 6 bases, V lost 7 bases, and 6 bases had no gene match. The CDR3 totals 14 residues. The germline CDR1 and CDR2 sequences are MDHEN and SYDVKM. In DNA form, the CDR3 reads TGTGCCAGCATTAGGACTAGCGGGGGTTTCGAGCAGTACGTC. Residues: CASIRTSGGFEQYV.

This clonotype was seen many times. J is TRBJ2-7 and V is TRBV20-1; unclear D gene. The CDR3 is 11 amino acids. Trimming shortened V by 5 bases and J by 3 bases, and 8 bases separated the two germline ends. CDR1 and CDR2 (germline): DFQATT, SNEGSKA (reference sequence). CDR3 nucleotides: TGCAGTGCTGCCAACGACTACGAGCAGTACGTC. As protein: CSAANDYEQYV.

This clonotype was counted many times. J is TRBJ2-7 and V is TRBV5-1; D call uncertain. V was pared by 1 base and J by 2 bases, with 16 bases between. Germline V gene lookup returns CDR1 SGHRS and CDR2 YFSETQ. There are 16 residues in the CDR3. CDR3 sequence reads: CASSLSSFGEAYEQYV. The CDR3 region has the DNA TGCGCCAGCAGCTTGTCGTCATTCGGCGAAGCCTACGAGCAGTACGTC.

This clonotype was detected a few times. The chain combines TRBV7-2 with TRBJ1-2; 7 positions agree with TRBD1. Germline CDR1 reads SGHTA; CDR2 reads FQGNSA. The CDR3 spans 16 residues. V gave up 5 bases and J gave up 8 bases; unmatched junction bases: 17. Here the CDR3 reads CASSREFRQGGSGYTF. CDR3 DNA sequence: TGTGCCAGCAGCCGAGAATTTAGACAGGGAGGAAGCGGCTACACCTTC.